What follows are 14 T cell receptor beta chains derived from one specimen sequenced in a study of CXCR3-negative and CXCR3-positive naive CD8 T cells. Study-wide points: Naive cells that were CXCR3-positive had more hydrophobic TRB CDR3s (compared with CXCR3-negative naive cells).

Libraries of TRB cDNA were made by 5' RACE and carried UMIs. TCRdb re-called the 5' RACE reads and gives one entry per CDR3 protein, without DNA. The table for this sample gives roughly 110,000 distinct CDR3 sequences. No antigen is known for these receptors. Sequencing used naive CXCR3+ CD8+ T cells from blood. The subset denotes: CD45RO-CCR7+CD27+CD95- naive CD8+ T cells expressing CXCR3 (TNR3+). The receptors were gathered from a human donor in good health. Some clones in this sample may be carry-over from other donors' samples.

The rearrangement uses TRBV6-2 or TRBV6-3 and TRBJ2-5; without DNA, the TCRdb call of TRBD2 cannot be checked. There are 15 residues in the CDR3. CDR1 MNHEY and CDR2 SVGEGT come from the germline V gene. CDR3 residues: CASSYSAGSQETQYF.

V usage is TRBV29-1 and J usage is TRBJ2-2; TCRdb returns TRBD2, unconfirmable since there is no DNA. The CDR3 totals 12 residues. The germline gives CDR1 SQVTM, CDR2 ANQGSEA. CDR3 in amino acids: CSVDGGSGELFF.

This sequence joins TRBV13 and TRBJ2-5; the D call of TRBD2 rests on TCRdb alone, since no DNA is present to check it. The CDR3 has 18 amino acids. CDR1 is PRHDT and CDR2 is FYEKMQ in the germline V gene (reference sequence). CDR3 in amino acids: CASSSYHGTSGEEETQYF.

The chain couples TRBV20-1 to TRBJ1-1; TCRdb's D call, TRBD1, is unchecked because there is no DNA. CDR1 and CDR2 (germline): DFQATT, SNEGSKA (reference sequence). CDR3 length: 13 residues. The CDR3 loop reads CSAAQGVGTEAFF.

V and J are TRBV20-1 and TRBJ2-3; TCRdb's D call, TRBD2, is unchecked because there is no DNA. The length of the CDR3 is 15 residues. CDR1 is DFQATT, CDR2 SNEGSKA, per germline (reference sequence). CDR3 sequence reads: CSAIRLAGAADTQYF.

The gene calls are TRBV9 and TRBJ1-1; as DNA is missing, the TRBD1 call by TCRdb cannot be tested. The CDR3 runs to 13 residues. Germline V gene sequence: CDR1 SGDLS, CDR2 YYNGEE. The CDR3 sequence: CASSPEGIAEAFF.

V gene TRBV10-3 combines with J gene TRBJ2-3; the TRBD2 assignment by TCRdb is unverifiable without DNA. The V gene's germline CDR1 is ENHRY and CDR2 SYGVKD. This CDR3 region has 16 residues. The CDR3 loop is CAISAPLADIDDTQYF.

The V and J genes are TRBV7-6 and TRBJ2-3; TCRdb calls TRBD1, which cannot be checked without DNA. Germline V gives CDR1 SGHVS, CDR2 FNYEAQ. The CDR3 runs 16 residues. CDR3 in amino acids: CASSLDSMGRPDTQYF.

The rearrangement uses TRBV2 and TRBJ2-1; the D call of TRBD1 rests on TCRdb alone, since no DNA is present to check it. Germline CDR1 SNHLY, CDR2 FYNNEI. CDR3 length: 15 amino acids. The CDR3 is CASVETRAAYNEQFF.

V and J are TRBV28 and TRBJ2-2; TCRdb names TRBD2, which stays unverified in the absence of DNA. This CDR3 is built from 12 residues. The V gene's germline CDR1 is MDHEN and CDR2 SYDVKM. CDR3 loop: CASLRGAGELFF.

The chain uses TRBV29-1 and TRBJ2-1. This CDR3 spans 16 amino acids. Germline V lookup: CDR1 SQVTM, CDR2 ANQGSEA. The CDR3 sequence is CSVEDAGVYLRGEQFF.

This sequence joins TRBV7-9 and TRBJ1-1; the D call of TRBD1 rests on TCRdb alone, since no DNA is present to check it. From germline, CDR1 is SEHNR and CDR2 FQNEAQ (reference sequence). This CDR3 contains 13 residues. The chain's CDR3 is CAIPSRENTEAFF.

The CDR3 here is CASSFASDYGYTF. This chain links TRBV7-9 with TRBJ1-2. The CDR3 consists of 13 residues. Germline assignment: CDR1 SEHNR and CDR2 FQNEAQ (reference sequence).

The chain links TRBV7-6 to TRBJ2-7; TCRdb selects TRBD1, and the lack of DNA leaves this call unchecked. CDR1 and CDR2 from the germline V gene are SGHVS and FNYEAQ. This CDR3 comprises 18 residues. The CDR3 spells CASSLGKPTGVSSYEQYF.